Listed below are T cell receptor beta chains from one sample, sequenced in a study of cytomegalovirus exposure and HLA in healthy donors. Repertoires were generated with immunoSEQ multiplex PCR, while TCRdb's copy carries only in-frame clones and drops some. The data contain under 150,000 clones, around 82% of them singletons. The source material was PBMCs. These receptors were collected from a woman in her thirties in good health and CMV-seropositive. CDR3s include the opening cysteine and the closing phenylalanine or tryptophan. The order of the fields is V gene, D gene, J gene, clone size, CDR3 length, CDR3 protein, CDR3 DNA. A D gene is named only where the DNA matches it firmly. Where a row states a size, it is once, few, many or the class of an expanded clone; other rows omit it.

>TRBV28|TRBD1|TRBJ2-5|-|14
CASRADRGGETQYF
TGTGCCAGCAGAGCGGACAGGGGAGGAGAGACCCAGTACTTC
>TRBV7-2|TRBD2|TRBJ2-3|-|16
CASSFRAGGRKDTQYF
TGTGCCAGCAGCTTTAGGGCGGGGGGAAGAAAAGATACGCAGTATTTT
>TRBV27|TRBD1|TRBJ2-1|-|16
CASSPQYRGQYNEQFF
TGTGCCAGCAGTCCACAATACAGGGGCCAGTACAATGAGCAGTTCTTC
>TRBV7-9|-|TRBJ1-6|once|14
CASSRQAGNSPLHF
TGTGCCAGCAGCAGACAGGCTGGAAATTCACCCCTCCACTTT
>TRBV30|-|TRBJ2-2|-|15
CAWSQGPANTGELFF
TGTGCCTGGAGCCAGGGGCCAGCGAACACCGGGGAGCTGTTTTTT
>TRBV6-4|-|TRBJ2-1|-|11
CASGQGGEQFF
TGTGCCAGCGGGCAGGGCGGTGAGCAGTTCTTC
>TRBV4-2|-|TRBJ2-1|-|17
CASSQGASPRAGDEQFF
TGTGCCAGCAGCCAAGGGGCAAGCCCCAGAGCCGGCGATGAGCAGTTCTTC
>TRBV27|-|TRBJ2-2|-|14
CASSLGPRTGELFF
TGTGCCAGCAGTTTAGGCCCCCGCACCGGGGAGCTGTTTTTT
>TRBV18|TRBD2|TRBJ2-7|-|16
CASSRSTSGSSYEQYF
TGTGCCAGCTCACGCTCGACTAGCGGGAGCTCCTACGAGCAGTACTTC
>TRBV27|-|TRBJ1-5|once|13
CASSRGENQPQHF
TGTGCCAGCAGCCGGGGAGAGAATCAGCCCCAGCATTTT
>TRBV30|TRBD2|TRBJ2-1|-|16
CASLSGGSSSYNEQFF
TGTGCCAGCCTTAGCGGGGGCTCTAGCTCCTACAATGAGCAGTTCTTC
>TRBV29-1|TRBD2|TRBJ2-7|-|16
CSVAGTSGGPSYEQYF
TGCAGCGTTGCTGGGACTAGCGGGGGACCCTCCTACGAGCAGTACTTC
>TRBV7-9|-|TRBJ1-2|few|15
CASSILTGSNYGYTF
TGTGCCAGCAGCATACTAACCGGGAGCAACTATGGCTACACCTTC
>TRBV28|-|TRBJ2-1|-|12
CASSQGLDEQFF
TGTGCCAGCAGTCAGGGGTTAGATGAGCAGTTCTTC
>TRBV6-4|-|TRBJ1-2|few|15
CASSEEQGFNYGYTF
TGTGCCAGCAGTGAGGAACAGGGTTTTAACTATGGCTACACCTTC
>TRBV2|TRBD2|TRBJ2-7|-|13
CARGLAGSMEQYF
TGTGCCAGAGGGCTAGCGGGATCTATGGAGCAGTACTTC
>TRBV29-1|TRBD2|TRBJ2-1|-|15
CSVEGKREAYNEQFF
TGCAGCGTTGAAGGTAAGCGGGAGGCCTACAATGAGCAGTTCTTC
>TRBV5-1|-|TRBJ2-2|-|13
CASSVGGLAELFF
TGCGCCAGCAGCGTCGGGGGGCTCGCGGAGCTGTTTTTT
>TRBV5-1|TRBD2|TRBJ2-7|-|14
CASSGSSGSYEQYF
TGCGCCAGCAGCGGTTCTAGCGGCTCCTACGAGCAGTACTTC
>TRBV5-1|-|TRBJ2-3|-|16
CASSLGAASETDTQYF
TGCGCCAGCAGCTTAGGGGCGGCATCAGAAACAGATACGCAGTATTTT
>TRBV4-1|TRBD1|TRBJ1-2|-|17
CASSQDFVGQRVRGYTF
TGCGCCAGCAGCCAAGATTTTGTGGGACAGCGAGTGAGGGGCTACACCTTC
>TRBV12-5|-|TRBJ2-1|-|17
CASGSPLDVASYNEQFF
TGTGCTAGTGGCTCTCCCCTCGACGTAGCCTCCTACAATGAGCAGTTCTTC
>TRBV10-3|TRBD2|TRBJ2-1|-|15
CAITQRAGTYNEQFF
TGTGCCATCACCCAGAGAGCGGGAACCTACAATGAGCAGTTCTTC
>TRBV18|-|TRBJ2-7|-|13
CASSPGSSYEQYF
TGTGCCAGCTCCCCTGGGAGTTCCTACGAGCAGTACTTC
>TRBV10-3|TRBD1|TRBJ1-2|-|12
CAISEGGDGYTF
TGTGCCATCAGTGAAGGGGGCGACGGCTACACCTTC
>TRBV19|TRBD1|TRBJ2-7|few|16
CASSTQPGQTFYEQYF
TGTGCCAGTAGTACTCAACCGGGACAGACGTTCTACGAGCAGTACTTC
>TRBV7-9|-|TRBJ1-5|-|13
CASSLGPIQPQHF
TGTGCCAGCAGCTTAGGTCCCATCCAGCCCCAGCATTTT
>TRBV6-1|TRBD1|TRBJ1-1|-|16
CASSAGTGLMNTEAFF
TGTGCCAGCAGTGCCGGGACAGGCCTCATGAACACTGAAGCTTTCTTT
>TRBV7-8|TRBD1|TRBJ2-1|-|13
CASTLDRGNEQFF
TGTGCCAGCACCCTCGACAGGGGCAATGAGCAGTTCTTC
>TRBV29-1|TRBD2|TRBJ2-1|-|16
CSAGQDWRAGGNEQFF
TGCAGCGCCGGACAAGACTGGAGAGCGGGGGGAAATGAGCAGTTCTTC
>TRBV10-1|-|TRBJ2-2|-|17
CASSENKAGMNTGELFF
TGCGCCAGCAGTGAGAATAAGGCGGGGATGAACACCGGGGAGCTGTTTTTT
>TRBV13|-|TRBJ2-6|-|16
CASSLTRFSGANVLTF
TGTGCCAGCAGCTTAACTCGGTTCTCTGGGGCCAACGTCCTGACTTTC
>TRBV6-4|TRBD1|TRBJ1-2|-|16
CASSETGGAVSYGYTF
TGTGCCAGCAGTGAAACAGGGGGCGCAGTATCCTATGGCTACACCTTC
>TRBV5-8|-|TRBJ1-2|-|15
CASSPMQTGGHGYTF
TGTGCCAGCAGCCCGATGCAAACAGGTGGGCATGGCTACACCTTC
>TRBV12-5|TRBD1|TRBJ2-7|-|14
CASGLGQGTYEQYF
TGTGCTAGTGGTTTGGGACAGGGGACCTACGAGCAGTACTTC
>TRBV10-3|TRBD1|TRBJ1-1|-|13
CAISGTGDTEAFF
TGTGCCATCAGCGGGACAGGAGACACTGAAGCTTTCTTT
>TRBV7-3|TRBD1|TRBJ2-1|-|14
CASSPDRGVNEQFF
TGTGCCAGCAGCCCGGACAGGGGGGTCAATGAGCAGTTCTTC
>TRBV5-1|TRBD1|TRBJ2-7|-|13
CASSLDRGYEQYF
TGCGCCAGCAGCTTGGACAGGGGTTACGAGCAGTACTTC
>TRBV6-5|-|TRBJ1-2|few|12
CASSTGENGYTF
TGTGCCAGCAGCACCGGGGAAAATGGCTACACCTTC
>TRBV11-1|TRBD2|TRBJ2-3|-|14
CASRSGGPADTQYF
TGTGCCAGCAGGTCGGGGGGGCCCGCAGATACGCAGTATTTT
>TRBV9|-|TRBJ2-2|-|13
CASSGTTPGELFF
TGTGCCAGCAGCGGGACTACGCCCGGGGAGCTGTTTTTT
>TRBV30|-|TRBJ2-5|-|16
CAWSVGSSGLQETQYF
TGTGCCTGGAGTGTGGGTTCGTCAGGGCTTCAAGAGACCCAGTACTTC
>TRBV6-4|TRBD2|TRBJ2-3|-|16
CASSDPKRGARDTQYF
TGTGCCAGCAGTGACCCTAAGCGGGGGGCCAGGGATACGCAGTATTTT
>TRBV7-2|-|TRBJ2-7|few|13
CASSPTPGFEQYF
TGTGCCAGCAGCCCAACCCCAGGATTCGAGCAGTACTTC
>TRBV9|-|TRBJ1-2|-|13
CASSVGAGNGYTF
TGTGCCAGCAGCGTAGGGGCAGGAAATGGCTACACCTTC
>TRBV9|TRBD1|TRBJ2-2|-|16
CASSVDGRGTTGELFF
TGTGCCAGCAGCGTAGATGGCAGGGGGACCACCGGGGAGCTGTTTTTT
>TRBV7-8|-|TRBJ1-2|-|14
CASSLRTATYGYTF
TGTGCCAGCAGCTTAAGGACAGCAACATATGGCTACACCTTC
>TRBV20-1|-|TRBJ1-1|-|11
CSASPGFEAFF
TGCAGTGCCTCGCCGGGTTTTGAAGCTTTCTTT
>TRBV6-5|TRBD1|TRBJ1-1|once|13
CASSKAGGERAFF
TGTGCCAGCAGTAAGGCAGGGGGCGAACGAGCTTTCTTT
>TRBV5-5|TRBD2|TRBJ2-5|-|15
CASSPGLAGSQTQYF
TGTGCCAGCAGCCCCGGACTAGCGGGGAGCCAGACCCAGTACTTC